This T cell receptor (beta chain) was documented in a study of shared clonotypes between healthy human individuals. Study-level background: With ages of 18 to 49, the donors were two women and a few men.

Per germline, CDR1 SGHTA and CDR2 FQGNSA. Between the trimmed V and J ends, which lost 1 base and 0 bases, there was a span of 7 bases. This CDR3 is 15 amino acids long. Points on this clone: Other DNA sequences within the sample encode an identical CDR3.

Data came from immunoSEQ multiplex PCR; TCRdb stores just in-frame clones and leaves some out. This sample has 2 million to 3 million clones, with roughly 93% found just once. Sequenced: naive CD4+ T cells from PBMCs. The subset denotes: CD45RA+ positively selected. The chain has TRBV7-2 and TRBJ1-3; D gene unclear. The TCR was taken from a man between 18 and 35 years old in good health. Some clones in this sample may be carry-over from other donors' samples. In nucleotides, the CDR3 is TGTGCCAGCAGCTTAGGTCCCTCCTCTGGAAACACCATATATTTT. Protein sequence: CASSLGPSSGNTIYF.